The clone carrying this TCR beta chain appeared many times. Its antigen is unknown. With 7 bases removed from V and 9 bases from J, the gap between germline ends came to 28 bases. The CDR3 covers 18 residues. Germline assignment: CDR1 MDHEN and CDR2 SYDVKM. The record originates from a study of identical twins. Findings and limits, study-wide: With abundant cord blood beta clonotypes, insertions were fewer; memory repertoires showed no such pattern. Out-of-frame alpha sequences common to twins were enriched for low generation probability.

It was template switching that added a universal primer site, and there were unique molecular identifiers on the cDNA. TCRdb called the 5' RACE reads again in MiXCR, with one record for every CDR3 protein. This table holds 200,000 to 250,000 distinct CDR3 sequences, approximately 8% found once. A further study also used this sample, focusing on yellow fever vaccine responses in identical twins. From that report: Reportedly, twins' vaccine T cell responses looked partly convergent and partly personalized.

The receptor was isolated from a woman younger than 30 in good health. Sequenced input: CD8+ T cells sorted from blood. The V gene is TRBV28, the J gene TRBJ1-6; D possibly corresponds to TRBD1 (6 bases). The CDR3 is CASTDWGAKGWIFSPLHF. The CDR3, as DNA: TGTGCCAGCACCGATTGGGGGGCCAAGGGGTGGATTTTTTCACCCCTCCACTTT.